This T cell receptor beta chain derives from a study of T cell changes during pregnancy in multiple sclerosis. Here immunoSEQ multiplex PCR was the method, and the copy in TCRdb shows in-frame clones only, minus some. The sample has roughly 45,000 clones; 85% to 95% are singletons. Germline V gene sequence: CDR1 SNHLY, CDR2 FYNNEI. The V gene end was trimmed by 8 bases and the J gene end by 3 bases; junction bases not matched to a gene: 11. This CDR3 is 16 amino acids long. V usage is TRBV2 and J usage is TRBJ2-3; TRBD2 agrees at 10 bases. The receptor's source is a female donor with multiple sclerosis, enrolled in a pregnancy study. The sample consisted of CD8+ T cells from peripheral blood mononuclear cells, taken in the first trimester of pregnancy. CDR3 in amino acids: CASWGLAGVATDTQYF. The CDR3 DNA reads TGTGCCAGCTGGGGGCTAGCGGGAGTAGCAACAGATACGCAGTATTTT.